Listed below are T cell receptor beta chains from one sample, sequenced in a study of T cell repertoires in cytomegalovirus infection. Their antigens are not known. Each CDR3 protein is one row after TCRdb ran MiXCR on the reads. The sample carries roughly 46,000 distinct CDR3 sequences, about 19% recorded once. The source was CD8+ T cells from cultured PBMCs, collected from culture after CMV antigen stimulation. All receptors derive from a human donor in good health (CMV status not recorded). Some clones in this sample may be carry-over from other donors' samples. Each CDR3 is given with its conserved first and last residue. A D gene is named only where the DNA matches it firmly. Clone size is not always given. Where it is, it says once, few, many or a class for expanded clones.

>TRBV28|TRBD1|TRBJ2-7|many
CASSRRPQGPFYEQYF
TGTGCCAGCTCGAGAAGACCACAGGGGCCCTTCTACGAGCAGTACTTC
>TRBV5-8|NA|TRBJ2-1|few
CASSLQAGGIEQFF
TGTGCCAGCAGCTTGCAAGCTGGGGGGATTGAGCAGTTCTTC
>TRBV20-1|NA|TRBJ2-3|many
CSEASPGTDTQYF
TGCAGTGAGGCCAGCCCAGGGACAGATACGCAGTATTTT
>TRBV11-2|NA|TRBJ1-1|NA
CASSLDWGQMNTEAFF
TGTGCCAGCAGCTTAGATTGGGGGCAGATGAACACTGAAGCTTTCTTT
>TRBV20-1|NA|TRBJ1-4|few
CSASLRGRAGVKLFF
TGCAGTGCTAGCCTGCGGGGGCGGGCGGGGGTGAAACTGTTTTTT
>TRBV4-3|NA|TRBJ2-7|NA
CASSQISGGGSYEQYF
TGCGCCAGCAGCCAAATTTCAGGGGGAGGTTCCTACGAGCAGTACTTC
>TRBV7-9|TRBD1|TRBJ1-2|many
CASRPGTGDGYTF
TGTGCCAGCAGACCCGGGACAGGGGACGGCTACACCTTC
>TRBV4-3|TRBD1|TRBJ2-1|few
CASSQDLDRGLFNEQFF
TGCGCCAGCAGCCAAGATTTGGACAGGGGGCTCTTCAATGAGCAGTTCTTC
>TRBV28|NA|TRBJ2-2|few
CASSLMERSRTGELFF
TGTGCCAGCAGTTTAATGGAGAGGTCGCGGACCGGGGAGCTGTTTTTT
>TRBV6-2/TRBV6-3|NA|TRBJ2-7|few
CASSPSGYEQYF
TGTGCCAGCAGCCCTTCAGGGTACGAGCAGTACTTC
>TRBV7-9|NA|TRBJ1-2|many
CASSLASGPKDGYTF
TGTGCCAGCAGCTTAGCCTCGGGTCCGAAGGATGGCTACACCTTC
>TRBV20-1|TRBD2|TRBJ2-3|NA
CSATSLGGRTDTQYF
TGCAGTGCTACGTCACTAGGCGGGAGGACAGATACGCAGTATTTT
>TRBV12-3/TRBV12-4|NA|TRBJ1-1|NA
CASSWGGLNTEAFF
TGTGCCAGCAGTTGGGGGGGACTGAACACTGAAGCTTTCTTT
>TRBV7-9|NA|TRBJ2-7|many
CASSLRDSREQYF
TGTGCCAGCAGCTTAAGGGACTCCAGGGAGCAGTACTTC
>TRBV28|TRBD1|TRBJ2-7|once
CASSPKKIGTGGRDSPYEQYF
TGTGCCAGCAGTCCCAAAAAAATCGGGACAGGGGGCCGAGATAGCCCCTACGAGCAGTACTTC
>TRBV11-2|NA|TRBJ2-1|NA
CASSSSPGMEQFF
TGTGCCAGCAGCTCCTCCCCTGGGATGGAGCAGTTCTTC
>TRBV7-2|NA|TRBJ2-7|many
CASSLTGVGAPYEQYF
TGTGCCAGCAGCTTGACGGGGGTTGGGGCCCCCTACGAGCAGTACTTC
>TRBV6-5|TRBD1|TRBJ2-7|many
CASPGQGFMRQYF
TGTGCCAGCCCCGGACAGGGTTTTATGAGGCAGTACTTC
>TRBV29-1|NA|TRBJ2-5|NA
CSVEEPPAQETQYF
TGCAGCGTTGAAGAACCCCCCGCCCAAGAGACCCAGTACTTC
>TRBV20-1|TRBD1|TRBJ2-7|many
CSALPDRGEYEQYF
TGCAGTGCTCTACCAGACAGGGGAGAATACGAGCAGTACTTC
>TRBV9|NA|TRBJ2-3|few
CASSVANAGTDTQYF
TGTGCCAGCAGCGTAGCTAATGCTGGCACAGATACGCAGTATTTT
>TRBV4-1|TRBD1|TRBJ1-3|NA
CASSQGDSVGNTIYF
TGCGCCAGCAGCCAAGGGGACAGCGTTGGAAACACCATATATTTT
>TRBV7-9|NA|TRBJ2-4|NA
CASSGGADDIQYF
TGTGCCAGCTCAGGGGGGGCCGACGACATTCAGTACTTC
>TRBV6-5|NA|TRBJ1-6|NA
CASSYSAGIVGSPLHF
TGTGCCAGCAGTTACTCGGCGGGCATTGTTGGTTCACCCCTCCACTTT
>TRBV19|NA|TRBJ1-1|NA
CANIAQDAEAFF
TGTGCCAATATTGCTCAGGACGCCGAAGCTTTCTTT
>TRBV2|NA|TRBJ1-5|many
CASTDQGRIQPQHF
TGTGCCAGCACTGATCAGGGGCGCATCCAGCCCCAGCATTTT
>TRBV15|NA|TRBJ2-1|NA
CATSKQGSEQFF
TGTGCCACCAGCAAGCAGGGGTCTGAGCAGTTCTTC
>TRBV29-1|NA|TRBJ2-2|NA
CSVGGRTGELFF
TGCAGCGTAGGGGGGCGGACCGGGGAGCTGTTTTTT
>TRBV27|NA|TRBJ1-2|NA
CASSLSAGGAGGYTF
TGTGCCAGCAGTTTATCGGCCGGGGGGGCTGGAGGCTACACCTTC
>TRBV6-1|NA|TRBJ2-2|NA
CASSEMRRGGGELFF
TGTGCCAGCAGTGAAATGAGGAGGGGAGGCGGGGAGCTGTTTTTT
>TRBV2|TRBD1|TRBJ2-5|NA
CASGRSFSGGAPEETQYF
TGTGCCAGCGGCAGGTCTTTCTCAGGGGGCGCCCCAGAAGAGACCCAGTACTTC
>TRBV3-1|NA|TRBJ1-1|NA
CASSLSGYGSTEAFF
TGTGCCAGCAGCTTGAGCGGGTACGGGAGCACTGAAGCTTTCTTT
>TRBV5-5|NA|TRBJ1-4|many
CASSFSSGRGEKLFF
TGTGCCAGCAGCTTCAGCTCCGGACGCGGCGAAAAACTGTTTTTT
>TRBV27|TRBD2|TRBJ2-1|few
CASSLWALAGTVEQFF
TGTGCCAGCAGTTTATGGGCGCTAGCGGGAACGGTTGAGCAGTTCTTC
>TRBV6-2/TRBV6-3|TRBD1|TRBJ1-5|NA
CASSGTGGSNQSQHF
TGTGCCAGCAGTGGGACAGGGGGTTCCAATCAGTCCCAGCATTTT
>TRBV11-2|NA|TRBJ2-2|many
CASPSSWGTGELFF
TGTGCCAGCCCTAGCAGTTGGGGCACCGGGGAGCTGTTTTTT
>TRBV12-3/TRBV12-4|NA|TRBJ1-3|many
CASSSNLWDSGNTIYF
TGTGCCAGCAGTTCGAACCTCTGGGACTCTGGAAACACCATATATTTT
>TRBV6-2/TRBV6-3|NA|TRBJ2-7|NA
CASSHDEEKGSYEQYF
TGTGCCAGCAGTCACGACGAGGAGAAGGGCTCCTACGAGCAGTACTTC
>TRBV6-2/TRBV6-3|NA|TRBJ1-1|few
CASSWANTEAFF
TGTGCCAGCAGTTGGGCTAACACTGAAGCTTTCTTT
>TRBV13|TRBD1|TRBJ1-1|many
CASSGGRGRTEAFF
TGTGCCAGCAGCGGGGGCAGGGGGCGGACTGAAGCTTTCTTT
>TRBV7-2|NA|TRBJ2-3|many
CASSMTLGDTQYF
TGTGCCAGCAGTATGACCCTCGGAGATACGCAGTATTTT
>TRBV28|TRBD1|TRBJ1-1|NA
CASSLWSGTGGHICTEAFF
TGTGCCAGCAGTTTATGGTCCGGGACAGGGGGTCACATTTGCACTGAAGCTTTCTTT
>TRBV4-2|NA|TRBJ2-2|NA
CASSQSEGNTGELFF
TGTGCCAGCAGCCAATCAGAGGGAAACACCGGGGAGCTGTTTTTT
>TRBV7-6|NA|TRBJ2-2|many
CASSLEVGETGELFF
TGTGCCAGCAGCTTAGAGGTTGGGGAAACCGGGGAGCTGTTTTTT
>TRBV7-2|TRBD1|TRBJ1-6|many
CASSARDSRYNSPLHF
TGTGCCAGCAGCGCCCGGGACAGCCGCTATAATTCACCCCTCCACTTT
>TRBV30|NA|TRBJ2-1|NA
CASATLIPSNEQFF
TGTGCCTCCGCTACCCTCATCCCCTCCAATGAGCAGTTCTTC
>TRBV12-3/TRBV12-4|NA|TRBJ2-3|few
CASSFPGTADTQYF
TGTGCCAGCAGTTTCCCCGGTACCGCAGATACGCAGTATTTT
>TRBV4-3|NA|TRBJ1-2|many
CASSQESGPGRGGYTF
TGCGCCAGCAGCCAAGAATCGGGGCCAGGCAGGGGTGGCTACACCTTC
>TRBV20-1|TRBD1|TRBJ2-3|once
CSAKRGQGATDTQYF
TGCAGTGCTAAAAGGGGACAGGGGGCCACAGATACGCAGTATTTT
>TRBV14|NA|TRBJ2-1|few
CASSIRTVANEQFF
TGTGCCAGCAGCATTAGGACAGTAGCCAATGAGCAGTTCTTC
>TRBV25-1|NA|TRBJ2-2|few
CATRAGELFF
TGTGCCACCCGGGCTGGGGAGCTGTTTTTT